The rows below give T cell receptor beta chains drawn from one sample of a study of identical twins. TCRdb recomputed calls from the 5' RACE reads with MiXCR, one row per CDR3 protein. The sample gives about 690,000 distinct CDR3 sequences, 5.5% to 6.5% of which show up once; 1.5% to 2% is in the top ten. Sequencing input: naive T cells sorted from blood. The receptors were gathered from a man in his late teens or twenties in good health. Both conserved end residues are part of each CDR3. D genes are given only for firm matches. Only part of the rows carry a size: once, few, many, or a class if the clone is expanded.

size: few
J: TRBJ2-1
D: TRBD2
V: TRBV12-3/TRBV12-4
length: 15
DNA: TGTGCCAGCAGTCGAGAAGCGGGAGGATATCGTGAGCAGTTCTTC
CDR3: CASSREAGGYREQFF

size: many
J: TRBJ2-1
D: TRBD2
V: TRBV28
length: 17
DNA: TGTGCCGCACAGGCGACTAGCGGGAATCGGAGATACAATGAGCAGTTCTTC
CDR3: CAAQATSGNRRYNEQFF

size: many
J: TRBJ2-5
D: .
V: TRBV29-1
length: 12
DNA: TGCAGCGCCGCGCGGGAACAAGAGACCCAGTACTTC
CDR3: CSAAREQETQYF

size: few
J: TRBJ2-5
D: TRBD1
V: TRBV28
length: 16
DNA: TGTGCCAGCAGGGGGCCGGGACAGGGACATCAAGAGACCCAGTACTTC
CDR3: CASRGPGQGHQETQYF

size: many
J: TRBJ2-1
D: TRBD1
V: TRBV29-1
length: 15
DNA: TGCAGCGTCGTAACAGGGGTTAGAGCCTACAATGAGCAGTTCTTC
CDR3: CSVVTGVRAYNEQFF

size: many
J: TRBJ2-3
D: .
V: TRBV29-1
length: 13
DNA: TGCAGCGTTGGGGCCAGAAGCACAGATACGCAGTATTTT
CDR3: CSVGARSTDTQYF

size: many
J: TRBJ1-5
D: .
V: TRBV12-3/TRBV12-4
length: 12
DNA: TGTGCCAGCAGTCACTCCGGACTGACCCAGCATTTT
CDR3: CASSHSGLTQHF

size: few
J: TRBJ2-1
D: .
V: TRBV2
length: 12
DNA: TGTGCCAGCGGGGGACGGAACAATGAGCAGTTCTTC
CDR3: CASGGRNNEQFF

size: .
J: TRBJ1-2
D: .
V: TRBV6-5
length: 13
DNA: TGTGCCAGCAGTTCGGCAGGAGGGCTTGGCTACACCTTC
CDR3: CASSSAGGLGYTF

size: .
J: TRBJ1-1
D: .
V: TRBV12-3/TRBV12-4
length: 14
DNA: TGTGCCAGCAGTTTAGCGTGGGGTAGCACTGAAGCTTTCTTT
CDR3: CASSLAWGSTEAFF

size: many
J: TRBJ1-6
D: .
V: TRBV4-3
length: 12
DNA: TGCGCCAGCAGCCACGATCTTTCACCCCTCCACTTT
CDR3: CASSHDLSPLHF

size: many
J: TRBJ2-7
D: TRBD2
V: TRBV20-1
length: 15
DNA: TGCAGTGCTAGAGGGACTAGCCAAACGACCTACGAGCAGTACTTC
CDR3: CSARGTSQTTYEQYF

size: many
J: TRBJ1-4
D: TRBD1
V: TRBV29-1
length: 13
DNA: TGCAGCGTTGGTAGGACAGGGAATGAAAAACTGTTTTTT
CDR3: CSVGRTGNEKLFF

size: .
J: TRBJ2-1
D: TRBD2
V: TRBV3-1
length: 19
DNA: TGTGCCAGCAGCCAAGGGGGGGCTAGCGGGAGGCAGAGGGGCAATGAGCAGTTCTTC
CDR3: CASSQGGASGRQRGNEQFF

size: many
J: TRBJ2-3
D: .
V: TRBV15
length: 13
DNA: TGTGCCACCAGCAGAGGCAGTTCAGATACGCAGTATTTT
CDR3: CATSRGSSDTQYF

size: .
J: TRBJ2-3
D: TRBD1
V: TRBV5-5
length: 14
DNA: TGTGCCAGCAGCGCCGACAGGGGCACAGATACGCAGTATTTT
CDR3: CASSADRGTDTQYF

size: few
J: TRBJ2-1
D: .
V: TRBV7-8
length: 16
DNA: TGTGCCAGCAGCTTAATCGTAGTTGGCCGGTACAATGAGCAGTTCTTC
CDR3: CASSLIVVGRYNEQFF

size: many
J: TRBJ2-1
D: TRBD1
V: TRBV29-1
length: 15
DNA: TGCAGCGTAGATACAGGGGCCGGCTCCTACAATGAGCAGTTCTTC
CDR3: CSVDTGAGSYNEQFF

size: many
J: TRBJ2-1
D: .
V: TRBV12-3/TRBV12-4
length: 11
DNA: TGTGCCAGCAGTTTGGAGATTGAGCAGTTCTTC
CDR3: CASSLEIEQFF

size: few
J: TRBJ2-1
D: .
V: TRBV5-1
length: 15
DNA: TGCGCCAGCAGCTTGCGGAGGGACTCCTACAATGAGCAGTTCTTC
CDR3: CASSLRRDSYNEQFF

size: few
J: TRBJ2-7
D: .
V: TRBV30
length: 14
DNA: TGTGCCTGGAGTGTAATTGGGGGCTCCTACGAGCAGTACTTC
CDR3: CAWSVIGGSYEQYF

size: few
J: TRBJ2-3
D: .
V: TRBV6-5
length: 15
DNA: TGTGCCAGCAGTTACGGGGCAGTAGACACAGATACGCAGTATTTT
CDR3: CASSYGAVDTDTQYF

size: many
J: TRBJ2-1
D: .
V: TRBV7-9
length: 14
DNA: TGTGCCAGCAGCTTAGTAGGGACGCCCAATGAGCAGTTCTTC
CDR3: CASSLVGTPNEQFF

size: .
J: TRBJ2-5
D: TRBD2
V: TRBV5-4
length: 18
DNA: TGTGCCAGCAGCTCAACGGGACTAGCGGGGAGAGAGGAAGAGACCCAGTACTTC
CDR3: CASSSTGLAGREEETQYF

size: many
J: TRBJ2-1
D: TRBD2
V: TRBV7-4
length: 16
DNA: TGTGCCAGCAGCTTGTCACTAGCGGGAGAGGCCGATGAGCAGTTCTTC
CDR3: CASSLSLAGEADEQFF

size: few
J: TRBJ2-3
D: .
V: TRBV12-3/TRBV12-4
length: 11
DNA: TGTGCCAGCGCGTTAGCAGATACGCAGTATTTT
CDR3: CASALADTQYF

size: few
J: TRBJ2-3
D: .
V: TRBV7-2
length: 12
DNA: TGTGCCAGCAGCTTAGGGGGTAGCAAGCAGTATTTT
CDR3: CASSLGGSKQYF

size: many
J: TRBJ2-7
D: .
V: TRBV20-1
length: 15
DNA: TGCAGTGCTAGAGATCTAAAGGACAGAGCCTACGAGCAGTACTTC
CDR3: CSARDLKDRAYEQYF

size: many
J: TRBJ2-1
D: TRBD2
V: TRBV24-1
length: 20
DNA: TGTGCCACCAGTGATCCTCTAGCGGGAGAGTTCCCAACCTCCTACAATGAGCAGTTCTTC
CDR3: CATSDPLAGEFPTSYNEQFF

size: few
J: TRBJ2-1
D: TRBD1
V: TRBV6-2/TRBV6-3
length: 15
DNA: TGTGCCAGCAGTCCCGGGACAGGGGGCTTCAGTGAGCAGTTCTTC
CDR3: CASSPGTGGFSEQFF

size: many
J: TRBJ2-1
D: .
V: TRBV7-2
length: 12
DNA: TGTGCCAGCAGCTCGAGTGGAACTAAGCAGTTCTTC
CDR3: CASSSSGTKQFF

size: .
J: TRBJ1-5
D: .
V: TRBV5-1
length: 13
DNA: TGCGCCAGCAGCTTGGATGGGAAACAGCCCCAGCATTTT
CDR3: CASSLDGKQPQHF

size: .
J: TRBJ2-1
D: .
V: TRBV20-1
length: 16
DNA: TGCAGTGCTAGGACCAACGACGGAAAAAATACTAATGAGCAGTTCTTC
CDR3: CSARTNDGKNTNEQFF

size: .
J: TRBJ1-5
D: .
V: TRBV29-1
length: 14
DNA: TGCAGCGTTGGCGTGGAAGGGCACGGTCAGCCCCAGCATTTT
CDR3: CSVGVEGHGQPQHF

size: few
J: TRBJ1-6
D: .
V: TRBV6-5
length: 14
DNA: TGTGCCAGCAGTTACTGGGCAGATAATTCACCCCTCCACTTT
CDR3: CASSYWADNSPLHF

size: many
J: TRBJ1-1
D: .
V: TRBV30
length: 12
DNA: TGTGCCTGGGATGGACTGAACACTGAAGCTTTCTTT
CDR3: CAWDGLNTEAFF

size: many
J: TRBJ2-3
D: TRBD2
V: TRBV7-9
length: 14
DNA: TGTGCCAGCAGTTTAGCGGGGGACACAGATACGCAGTATTTT
CDR3: CASSLAGDTDTQYF

size: .
J: TRBJ2-5
D: .
V: TRBV7-2
length: 17
DNA: TGTGCCAGCAGGGGAATAGGGGGGCCAACAACGCAAGAGACCCAGTACTTC
CDR3: CASRGIGGPTTQETQYF

size: many
J: TRBJ1-1
D: TRBD1
V: TRBV7-3
length: 16
DNA: TGTGCCAGCAGCGCCTCAGGGGGCAGGAGGAACACTGAAGCTTTCTTT
CDR3: CASSASGGRRNTEAFF

size: few
J: TRBJ2-1
D: .
V: TRBV18
length: 18
DNA: TGTGCCAGCTCACCATCCAAGGGACCGACGATAGGTTACAATGAGCAGTTCTTC
CDR3: CASSPSKGPTIGYNEQFF

size: .
J: TRBJ2-3
D: TRBD2
V: TRBV7-2
length: 17
DNA: TGTGCCAGCAGCTTCCAGACTAGCGGGAGTCTTAGGGATACGCAGTATTTT
CDR3: CASSFQTSGSLRDTQYF

size: many
J: TRBJ2-5
D: TRBD1
V: TRBV12-3/TRBV12-4
length: 14
DNA: TGTGCCAGCACCTTCGACAGGGCAGGGAAGACCCAGTACTTC
CDR3: CASTFDRAGKTQYF